This T cell receptor beta chain was recorded in a study of blood T cell repertoires in COVID-19. Measured with immunoSEQ multiplex PCR; TCRdb has only the in-frame clones, and not every one. Of about 300,000 clones listed, roughly 90% are singletons. The CDR3 has 16 residues. In germline, CDR1 is SGHVS, CDR2 FQNEAQ. V lost 5 bases to trimming and J lost 8 bases; unmatched junction nucleotides: 10. Sequencing was done on a sample of peripheral blood. This TCR derives from a man aged 18 to 30 who had recovered from COVID-19. This rearrangement joins TRBV7-8 to TRBJ2-1, with 12 bases fitting TRBD2. For the CDR3, the DNA is TGTGCCAGCAGCCTCCTAGCGGGAGGGCCTCGGGATGAGCAGTTCTTC. Protein sequence: CASSLLAGGPRDEQFF.